The 32 T cell receptor beta chains below were found in one sample sequenced in a study of blood T cell repertoires in COVID-19. Data came from immunoSEQ multiplex PCR; TCRdb stores just in-frame clones and leaves some out. Here the sample spans 250,000 to 350,000 clones, over 75% being singletons. Material for sequencing was peripheral blood. Every receptor here comes from a human donor with COVID-19, enrolled during active disease. The donor label of this sample is uncertain.

CDR3 coding DNA: TGTGCCAGCACTCCGGACAGGTTGTACGACTACACCTTC. Encoded protein: CASTPDRLYDYTF. The rearrangement links TRBV28 to TRBJ1-2, with 7 bases that match TRBD1. The trim removed 7 bases at V and 10 bases at J, leaving 12 bases unmatched. CDR3 length equals 13 residues. The germline V gene encodes CDR1 MDHEN and CDR2 SYDVKM.

Comments on this clone: This specimen includes other DNA sequences encoding the same CDR3. V and J are TRBV18 and TRBJ1-5, with a possible D match to TRBD1 (5 bases). Trimming pared 4 bases from V and 4 bases from J, leaving 8 bases between. Germline CDR1 and CDR2: KGHSH and LQKENI. CDR3 length: 13 amino acids. The CDR3 DNA reads as TGTGCCAGCTCACGGAGGGGAAATCAGCCCCAGCATTTT. This codes for CASSRRGNQPQHF.

The chain carries TRBV7-3 and TRBJ1-1; D unresolved. V lost 4 bases and J 4 bases, leaving 10 bases between the germline ends. Germline V gene lookup returns CDR1 SGHTA and CDR2 FQGTGA. This CDR3 contains 13 residues. CDR3 DNA: TGTGCCAGCAGCTCACTGCCGGGCACTGAAGCTTTCTTT. It yields the protein CASSSLPGTEAFF.

This clone has a single count. The rearrangement uses TRBV19 and TRBJ2-6; the D gene is possibly TRBD1 (6 bases). The CDR3 extends over 15 amino acids. V was trimmed by 5 bases and J by 4 bases, leaving 12 bases between them. Per germline, CDR1 LNHDA and CDR2 SQIVND (reference sequence). CDR3 sequence (DNA): TGTGCCAGTAGTCATCAGGGGTACGGGGCCAACGTCCTGACTTTC. Amino acids: CASSHQGYGANVLTF. The complete variable domain, with remaining parts taken from reference TRBV19 and TRBJ2-6, reads DGGITQSPKYLFRKEGQNVTLSCEQNLNHDAMYWYRQDPGQGLRLIYYSQIVNDFQKGDIAEGYSVSREKKESFPLTVTSAQKNPTAFYLCASSHQGYGANVLTFGAGSRLTVL.

The chain recombines TRBV6-2 or TRBV6-3 with TRBJ2-7; a possible D gene is TRBD1 (6 bases). The germline gives CDR1 MNHEY, CDR2 SVGEGT. V shed 0 bases and J shed 0 bases, with 18 bases lying between them. This CDR3 comprises 18 residues. The CDR3 region is CASSYSGFTQGTSYEQYF. The CDR3 DNA reads TGTGCCAGCAGTTACTCGGGCTTCACACAGGGAACCTCCTACGAGCAGTACTTC.

The count of this clone is one. In DNA form, the CDR3 reads TGTGCCAGTACTCGGGACAGGGAGGGCAATCAGCCCCAGCATTTT. Translated: CASTRDREGNQPQHF. This chain links TRBV19 with TRBJ1-5; 9 positions agree with TRBD1. V dropped 7 bases and J dropped 2; count of bases not matched to a gene: 6. The CDR3 is made up of 15 amino acids. Germline V lookup: CDR1 LNHDA, CDR2 SQIVND (reference sequence).

V and J are TRBV2 and TRBJ2-3; a weak D match, TRBD1 (5 bases). Trimming left V 4 bases short and J 11 bases short, with 16 bases between. There are 13 residues in the CDR3. CDR1 is SNHLY and CDR2 is FYNNEI in the germline V gene. The CDR3 nucleotides read TGTGCCAGCAGTGTGTCGGATGTGACAGAGCAGTATTTT. This sequence encodes CASSVSDVTEQYF. Full variable domain (missing parts from reference TRBV2 and TRBJ2-3): EPEVTQTPSHQVTQMGQEVILRCVPISNHLYFYWYRQILGQKVEFLVSFYNNEISEKSEIFDDQFSVERPDGSNFTLKIRSTKLEDSAMYFCASSVSDVTEQYFGPGTRLTVL.

This clone was detected once. This sequence joins TRBV9 and TRBJ2-7, with TRBD1 identical over 12 bases. V lost 3 bases to trimming and J lost 4 bases; unmatched junction nucleotides: 5. Germline V CDR1 and CDR2: SGDLS, YYNGEE. The CDR3 consists of 15 residues. The DNA for the CDR3 is TGTGCCAGCAGCGAGGGACAGGGGGCGCCGTACGAGCAGTACTTC. Protein product: CASSEGQGAPYEQYF. The whole variable domain, remainder taken from reference TRBV9 and TRBJ2-7, is DSGVTQTPKHLITATGQRVTLRCSPRSGDLSVYWYQQSLDQGLQFLIQYYNGEERAKGNILERFSAQQFPDLHSELNLSSLELGDSALYFCASSEGQGAPYEQYFGPGTRLTVT.

This chain connects TRBV7-2 to TRBJ1-2; perhaps TRBD1 as D (6 bases). V lost 3 bases to trimming and J lost 5 bases, with 16 bases between them. This CDR3 has 15 amino acids. Per germline, CDR1 SGHTA and CDR2 FQGNSA. CDR3 nucleotides: TGTGCCAGCAGCTTTTACAGGGTGGGGGAGTATGGCTACACCTTC. Translated: CASSFYRVGEYGYTF.

V is TRBV14 and J is TRBJ2-7, with 7 bases matching TRBD2. Germline V gives CDR1 SGHDN, CDR2 FVKESK. The CDR3 extends over 15 amino acids. The ends lost 1 base at V and 2 bases at J; junction bases unmatched: 5. The CDR3 DNA reads as TGTGCCAGCAGCCAAGTTGGCGGACTAGCCTACGAGCAGTACTTC. It specifies CASSQVGGLAYEQYF.

The chain carries TRBV19 and TRBJ1-5; 7 bases align to TRBD1. Germline V gene lookup returns CDR1 LNHDA and CDR2 SQIVND (reference sequence). The CDR3 has 16 amino acids. Losses at the gene ends were 3 bases for V and 2 bases for J; bases not matched to a gene: 7. The CDR3 nucleotides read TGTGCCAGTAGTATGCCGTCAGGGGGTCGCAATCAGCCCCAGCATTTT. Translation gives CASSMPSGGRNQPQHF.

The CDR3 DNA reads as TGCGCCAGCAGCCAAGCCACAGGGATCTATAATTCACCCCTCCACTTT. Encoded protein: CASSQATGIYNSPLHF. This rearrangement joins TRBV4-1 to TRBJ1-6; a weak D match, TRBD1 (6 bases). This CDR3 comprises 16 residues. Germline-derived CDR1 and CDR2 are MGHRA and YSYEKL. The germline V and J ends were trimmed by 1 base and 3 bases, with 10 bases remaining between them.

This sequence joins TRBV5-1 and TRBJ1-4; a weak D match, TRBD1 (6 bases). Germline V gene lookup returns CDR1 SGHRS and CDR2 YFSETQ. CDR3 length: 14 amino acids. Trimming left V 5 bases short and J 7 bases short, with 15 bases between. The CDR3 sequence is CASRLRVGGEKLFF. DNA of the CDR3: TGCGCCAGCAGACTCAGGGTAGGGGGTGAAAAACTGTTTTTT. Using reference TRBV5-1 and TRBJ1-4 for the parts outside the CDR3, the full variable domain is KAGVTQTPRYLIKTRGQQVTLSCSPISGHRSVSWYQQTPGQGLQFLFEYFSETQRNKGNFPGRFSGRQFSNSRSEMNVSTLELGDSALYLCASRLRVGGEKLFFGSGTQLSVL.

The count of this clone is one. The gene calls are TRBV6-1 and TRBJ1-2; tentatively, D is TRBD1 (6 bases). The V gene lost 3 bases and the J gene lost 4 bases, with 12 bases spanning the gap. Germline V gene sequence: CDR1 MNHNS, CDR2 SASEGT. The CDR3 contains 14 residues. The CDR3 coding sequence is TGTGCCAGCAGTGAGCCGACAGGACGCTATGGCTACACCTTC. It codes for CASSEPTGRYGYTF.

The chain uses TRBV3-1 (or the pseudogene TRBV3-2) and TRBJ2-2; 10 bases match TRBD2. With V trimmed by 6 bases and J by 5 bases, 9 bases remained unmatched. The CDR3 sequence is 16 residues long. The germline V gene encodes CDR1 LGHDT and CDR2 YNNKEL (reference sequence). The CDR3 sequence is CASRARLAGPTGELFF. CDR3 nucleotide sequence: TGTGCCAGCAGAGCAAGACTAGCGGGTCCGACCGGGGAGCTGTTTTTT.

The V gene is TRBV20-1, the J gene TRBJ2-7; 7 bases agree with TRBD1. The CDR3 has 11 amino acids. V was pared by 6 bases and J by 3 bases, with 2 bases of the junction left unmatched. CDR1 is DFQATT, CDR2 SNEGSKA, per germline (reference sequence). CDR3 residues: CSAHRGYEQYF. The CDR3, as DNA: TGCAGTGCCCACAGGGGCTACGAGCAGTACTTC.

This chain connects TRBV7-2 to TRBJ1-3, with 8 bases matching TRBD1. V gave up 0 bases and J gave up 2 bases; unmatched junction bases: 0. The CDR3 consists of 15 residues. The V gene's germline CDR1 is SGHTA and CDR2 FQGNSA. The CDR3 sequence: CASSLAGQAGNTIYF. DNA of the CDR3: TGTGCCAGCAGCTTAGCGGGACAGGCTGGAAACACCATATATTTT. The variable domain in full, completed from reference TRBV7-2 and TRBJ1-3, reads GAGVSQSPSNKVTEKGKDVELRCDPISGHTALYWYRQSLGQGLEFLIYFQGNSAPDKSGLPSDRFSAERTGGSVSTLTIQRTQQEDSAVYLCASSLAGQAGNTIYFGEGSWLTVV.

The chain employs TRBV7-9 and TRBJ2-7; TRBD1 matches at 9 bases. The CDR3 sequence is 14 residues long. CDR1 is SEHNR and CDR2 is FQNEAQ in the germline V gene (reference sequence). After removal of 4 bases from V and 7 bases from J, the junction contained 8 bases not matched to a gene. CDR3 sequence (DNA): TGTGCCAGCAGCTGGGGACAGGGAATGAGAGAGCAGTACTTC. It specifies CASSWGQGMREQYF.

In its sample, this clone was seen once. The chain has TRBV7-2 and TRBJ1-5; TRBD1 matches 7 bases. CDR1 is SGHTA, CDR2 FQGNSA, per germline. After removal of 4 bases from V and 0 bases from J, the junction contained 12 bases not matched to a gene. The CDR3 has 18 amino acids. CDR3 loop: CASSSFVQGMVSNQPQHF. The DNA for the CDR3 is TGTGCCAGCAGCTCATTCGTACAGGGGATGGTTAGCAATCAGCCCCAGCATTTT.

The chain links TRBV21-1 to TRBJ2-1; no check of the table's D call, TRBD1, against the DNA was made. TRBV21-1 is assigned pseudogene status. This CDR3 comprises 13 residues. The CDR3 bases are TGTGCCAGCAGCAAGGGGGACAATAATGAGCAGTTCTTC. This sequence encodes CASSKGDNNEQFF.

The CDR3 sequence: CASSPSRNTGELFF. CDR3 coding DNA: TGTGCCAGCAGCCCCTCCAGGAACACCGGGGAGCTGTTTTTT. This chain connects TRBV7-3 to TRBJ2-2; D ambiguous. Germline V CDR1 and CDR2: SGHTA, FQGTGA. The V end lost 5 bases, the J end lost 1 base, and 8 bases lay between the germline ends. The CDR3 contains 14 residues.

The chain joins TRBV6-6 to TRBJ2-4; TRBD1 matches 9 bases. Per germline, CDR1 MNHNY and CDR2 SVGAGI (reference sequence). V gave up 2 bases and J gave up 5 bases; unmatched junction bases: 1. The CDR3 has 14 amino acids. CDR3 nucleotides: TGTGCCAGCAGTTACCGGGACAGGGAAAACATTCAGTACTTC. Amino acid sequence: CASSYRDRENIQYF.

This rearrangement joins TRBV19 to TRBJ2-2; a possible D gene is TRBD2 (5 bases). Trimming removed 5 bases at V and 5 bases at J, with 12 bases between. The CDR3 is 14 residues long. Germline V gene data show CDR1 as LNHDA and CDR2 as SQIVND (reference sequence). DNA of the CDR3: TGTGCCAGTAGTGAGGACTCGATAACCGGGGAGCTGTTTTTT. It encodes CASSEDSITGELFF.

This chain connects TRBV12-3 or TRBV12-4 to TRBJ2-7; the match to TRBD1 covers 7 bases. The V gene end was trimmed by 3 bases and the J gene end by 3 bases; junction bases not matched to a gene: 2. There are 13 residues in the CDR3. The chain's CDR3 is CASSFGQDYEQYF. In nucleotides, the CDR3 is TGTGCCAGCAGTTTTGGACAGGACTACGAGCAGTACTTC.

The chain combines TRBV25-1 with TRBJ1-2, with D unresolved. Germline loops: CDR1 MGHDK, CDR2 SYGVNS. CDR3 size: 12 residues. V was trimmed by 1 base and J by 4 bases, leaving 4 bases between them. The CDR3 sequence: CASSESGYGYTF. The CDR3 nucleotides read TGTGCCAGCAGTGAATCGGGCTATGGCTACACCTTC.

V gene TRBV19 combines with J gene TRBJ2-1, with TRBD2 matching 7 bases. The germline V gene encodes CDR1 LNHDA and CDR2 SQIVND (reference sequence). V shed 5 bases, J shed 8 bases, and the junction held 9 bases outside the gene matches. This CDR3 is built from 14 residues. CDR3 nucleotides: TGTGCCAGTAGTCCGGGAGGTAGCGAAGATGAGCAGTTCTTC. Its translation: CASSPGGSEDEQFF.

This clone was picked up one time. The genes are TRBV30 and TRBJ1-1, with D perhaps TRBD1 (5 bases). CDR1 is GTSNPN, CDR2 SVGIG, per germline (reference sequence). V was cut by 3 bases and J by 4 bases, with 15 bases left in between. The CDR3 spans 14 residues. For the CDR3, the DNA is TGTGCCTGGAGGGATTCAAGGGGTTTCACTGAAGCTTTCTTT. This encodes CAWRDSRGFTEAFF.

The DNA of the CDR3 is TGTGCCAGCAGCTTAGGACGCGGGCCCAGCTCCTACGAGCAGTACTTC. Its translation is CASSLGRGPSSYEQYF. The chain combines TRBV11-3 with TRBJ2-7; possible D gene TRBD2, 5 bases. The germline gives CDR1 SGHNT, CDR2 YENEEA. The CDR3 totals 16 residues. Trimming stripped 1 base from V and 0 bases from J, with 13 bases between.

V is TRBV27 and J is TRBJ2-7; TRBD2 aligns across 14 bases. The germline V gene encodes CDR1 MNHEY and CDR2 SMNVEV (reference sequence). Unmatched junction bases numbered 11, after V lost 5 bases and J lost 2 bases. The CDR3 loop spans 18 amino acids. In DNA form, the CDR3 reads TGTGCCAGCAGTGCCCTCGCCGGGACTAGCGGGAGTACCTACGAGCAGTACTTC. Its translation is CASSALAGTSGSTYEQYF.

The V and J genes are TRBV7-9 and TRBJ2-7; D ambiguous. The CDR3 runs 15 residues. Between the trimmed V and J ends, which lost 5 bases and 0 bases, there was a span of 14 bases. Germline CDR1 SEHNR, CDR2 FQNEAQ (reference sequence). The DNA of the CDR3 is TGTGCCAGCAGCCCAACTATTACCGGCTCCTACGAGCAGTACTTC. This sequence encodes CASSPTITGSYEQYF.

The V and J genes are TRBV27 and TRBJ2-3; 13 bases match TRBD2. Germline lookup yields CDR1 MNHEY and CDR2 SMNVEV (reference sequence). The CDR3 runs to 17 residues. J gave up 7 bases and V 6 bases, and 13 bases lay outside the gene matches. CDR3 residues: CASSDLRTSGRRNTQYF. The CDR3 DNA reads TGTGCCAGCAGCGACCTCCGGACTAGCGGGAGAAGAAATACGCAGTATTTT.

The chain has TRBV19 and TRBJ2-1; TRBD2 agrees at 7 bases. The germline V gene encodes CDR1 LNHDA and CDR2 SQIVND (reference sequence). Trimming cost V 4 bases and J 6 bases; bases outside gene matches: 3. The CDR3 is 13 amino acids. The CDR3 region has the DNA TGTGCCAGTAGTACCCAGCGGGGCAATGAGCAGTTCTTC. Its translation: CASSTQRGNEQFF.